The source of this TCR beta chain is a study of OX40 agonist ivuxolimab in advanced cancers. Whole-study context: Treatment of patients was with ivuxolimab, an agonistic anti-OX40 (CD134) antibody. Patients receiving dose escalation had hepatocellular carcinoma, melanoma, renal cell or head and neck cancer.

Points on this clone: Its antigen is still unknown.

Clones were sequenced by immunoSEQ multiplex PCR, and TCRdb holds only the in-frame ones, with some missing. The data contain about 19,000 clones, 86% of them singletons. Trimming removed 1 base from V and 7 bases from J, with 13 bases in between. This CDR3 has 15 residues. CDR1 and CDR2 from the germline V gene are LNHDA and SQIVND (reference sequence). Findings of the study overall: Patients with a partial response at 0.1-3.0 mg/kg had among the lowest clonal expansion. The study observed clonal expansion of CD4+ and CD8+ blood T cells by week 6 at 0.1 to 3.0 mg/kg.

The genes are TRBV19 and TRBJ2-2; D unresolved. This TCR came from an adult with an advanced solid tumor such as melanoma, head and neck, liver or kidney cancer. Sequences were derived from CD4+ or CD8+ T cells sorted from blood, sampled in a trial of the OX40 agonist ivuxolimab. CDR3 sequence: CASSIGRIIIGELFF. The CDR3 nucleotides are TGTGCCAGTAGTATAGGGCGAATAATAATCGGGGAGCTGTTTTTT.